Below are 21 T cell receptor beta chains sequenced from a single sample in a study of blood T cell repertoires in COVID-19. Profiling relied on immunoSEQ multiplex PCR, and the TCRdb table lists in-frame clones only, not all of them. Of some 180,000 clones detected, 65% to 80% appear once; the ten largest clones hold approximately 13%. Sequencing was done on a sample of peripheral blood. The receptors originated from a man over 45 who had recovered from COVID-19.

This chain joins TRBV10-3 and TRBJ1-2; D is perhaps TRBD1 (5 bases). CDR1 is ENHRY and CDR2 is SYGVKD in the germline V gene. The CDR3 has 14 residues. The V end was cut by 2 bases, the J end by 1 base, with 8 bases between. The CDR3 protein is CAISEGRGNYGYTF. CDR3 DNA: TGTGCCATCAGTGAGGGGAGGGGTAACTATGGCTACACCTTC.

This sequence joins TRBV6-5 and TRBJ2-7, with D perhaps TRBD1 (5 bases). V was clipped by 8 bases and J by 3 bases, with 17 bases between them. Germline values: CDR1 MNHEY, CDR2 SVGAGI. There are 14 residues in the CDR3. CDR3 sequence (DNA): TGTGCCAGCGCCAGGGAACTTAGAATCTACGAGCAGTACTTC. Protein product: CASARELRIYEQYF.

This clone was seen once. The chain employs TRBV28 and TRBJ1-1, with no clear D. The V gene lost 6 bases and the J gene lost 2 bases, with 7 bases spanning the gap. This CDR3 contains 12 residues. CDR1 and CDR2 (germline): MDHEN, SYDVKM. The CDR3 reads CASRPYNTEAFF. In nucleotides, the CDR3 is TGTGCCAGCAGACCCTATAACACTGAAGCTTTCTTT.

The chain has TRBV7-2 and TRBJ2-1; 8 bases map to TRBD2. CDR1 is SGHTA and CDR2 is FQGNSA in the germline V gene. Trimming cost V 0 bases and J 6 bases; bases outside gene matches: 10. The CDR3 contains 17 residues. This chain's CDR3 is CASSLAGIAGSINEQFF. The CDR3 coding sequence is TGTGCCAGCAGCTTAGCGGGGATAGCGGGAAGTATCAATGAGCAGTTCTTC.

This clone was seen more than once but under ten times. The CDR3 sequence is CASSQGSTSYGYTF. CDR3 sequence (DNA): TGTGCCAGCAGCCAAGGCTCTACGTCCTATGGCTACACCTTC. This sequence joins TRBV3-1 (or the pseudogene TRBV3-2) and TRBJ1-2; D is undetermined. V was trimmed by 1 base and J by 4 bases, leaving 10 bases between them. Per the germline V gene, CDR1 is LGHDT and CDR2 is YNNKEL (reference sequence). This CDR3 comprises 14 residues.

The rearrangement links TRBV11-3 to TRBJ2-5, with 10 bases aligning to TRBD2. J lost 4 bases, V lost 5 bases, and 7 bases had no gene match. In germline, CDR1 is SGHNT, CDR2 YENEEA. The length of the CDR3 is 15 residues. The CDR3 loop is CASSPGVAGGETQYF. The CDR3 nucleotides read TGTGCCAGCAGCCCCGGGGTAGCGGGAGGAGAGACCCAGTACTTC.

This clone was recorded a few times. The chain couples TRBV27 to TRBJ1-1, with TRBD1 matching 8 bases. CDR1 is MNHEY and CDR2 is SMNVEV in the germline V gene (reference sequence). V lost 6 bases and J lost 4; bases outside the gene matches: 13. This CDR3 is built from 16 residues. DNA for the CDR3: TGTGCCAGCAGCGGACAGGGTGACGTTCGTCTCACTGAAGCTTTCTTT. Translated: CASSGQGDVRLTEAFF.

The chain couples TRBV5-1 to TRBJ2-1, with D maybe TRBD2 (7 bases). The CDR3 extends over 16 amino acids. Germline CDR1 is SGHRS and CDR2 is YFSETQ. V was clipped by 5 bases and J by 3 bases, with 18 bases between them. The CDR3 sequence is CASRPVGGVLYNEQFF. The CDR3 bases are TGCGCCAGCAGACCCGTAGGGGGGGTCCTCTACAATGAGCAGTTCTTC.

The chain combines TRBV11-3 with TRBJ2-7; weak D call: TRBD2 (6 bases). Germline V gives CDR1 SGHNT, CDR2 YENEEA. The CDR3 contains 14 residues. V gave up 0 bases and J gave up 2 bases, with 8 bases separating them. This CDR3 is CASSLDSGPYEQYF. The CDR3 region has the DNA TGTGCCAGCAGCTTAGATAGCGGCCCCTACGAGCAGTACTTC.

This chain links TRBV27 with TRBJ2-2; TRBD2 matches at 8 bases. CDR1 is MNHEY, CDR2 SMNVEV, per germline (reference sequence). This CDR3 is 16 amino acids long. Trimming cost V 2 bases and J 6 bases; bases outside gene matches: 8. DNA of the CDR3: TGTGCCAGCAGTTTACTCGGGAGGGCCGGGGCCGGGGAGCTGTTTTTT. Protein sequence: CASSLLGRAGAGELFF.

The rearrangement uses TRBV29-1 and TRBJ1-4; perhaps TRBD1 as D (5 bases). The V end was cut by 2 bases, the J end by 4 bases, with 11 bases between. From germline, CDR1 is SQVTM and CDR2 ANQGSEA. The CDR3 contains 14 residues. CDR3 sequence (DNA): TGCAGCGTTGAACTAGGGGAAATTAATGAAAAACTGTTTTTT. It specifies CSVELGEINEKLFF.

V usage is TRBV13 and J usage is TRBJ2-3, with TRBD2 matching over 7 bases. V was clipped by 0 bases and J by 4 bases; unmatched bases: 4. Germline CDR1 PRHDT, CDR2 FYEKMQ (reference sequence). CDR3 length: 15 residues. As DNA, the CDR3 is TGTGCCAGCAGCTTAGGAGGGAGGGCCGCAGATACGCAGTATTTT. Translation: CASSLGGRAADTQYF. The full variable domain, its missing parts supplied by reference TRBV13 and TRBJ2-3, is AAGVIQSPRHLIKEKRETATLKCYPIPRHDTVYWYQQGPGQDPQFLISFYEKMQSDKGSIPDRFSAQQFSDYHSELNMSSLELGDSALYFCASSLGGRAADTQYFGPGTRLTVL.

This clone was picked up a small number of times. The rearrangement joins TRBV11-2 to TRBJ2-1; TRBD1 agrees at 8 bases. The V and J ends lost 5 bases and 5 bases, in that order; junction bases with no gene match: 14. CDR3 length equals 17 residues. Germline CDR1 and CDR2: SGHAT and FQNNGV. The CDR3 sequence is CASSRSLGQVVHNEQFF. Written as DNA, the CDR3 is TGTGCCAGCAGCCGATCCTTGGGACAGGTGGTCCACAATGAGCAGTTCTTC.

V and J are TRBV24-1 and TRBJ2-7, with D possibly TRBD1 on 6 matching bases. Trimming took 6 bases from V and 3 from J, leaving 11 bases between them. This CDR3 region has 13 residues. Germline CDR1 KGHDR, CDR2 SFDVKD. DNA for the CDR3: TGTGCCACCAGTAATCAACAGGGCTACGAGCAGTACTTC. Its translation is CATSNQQGYEQYF.

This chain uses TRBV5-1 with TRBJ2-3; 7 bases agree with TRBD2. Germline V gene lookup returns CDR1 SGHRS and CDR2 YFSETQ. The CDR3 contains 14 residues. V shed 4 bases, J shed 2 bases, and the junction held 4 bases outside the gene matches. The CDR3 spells CASSTGGHTDTQYF. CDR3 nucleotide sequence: TGCGCCAGCAGCACGGGGGGTCACACAGATACGCAGTATTTT.

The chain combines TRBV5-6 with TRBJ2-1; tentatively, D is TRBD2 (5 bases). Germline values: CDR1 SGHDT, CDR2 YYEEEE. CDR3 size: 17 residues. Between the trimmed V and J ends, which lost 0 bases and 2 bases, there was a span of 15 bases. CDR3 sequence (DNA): TGTGCCAGCAGCTTGGAAGTAGGAGGTAGCCCCTACAATGAGCAGTTCTTC. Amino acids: CASSLEVGGSPYNEQFF.

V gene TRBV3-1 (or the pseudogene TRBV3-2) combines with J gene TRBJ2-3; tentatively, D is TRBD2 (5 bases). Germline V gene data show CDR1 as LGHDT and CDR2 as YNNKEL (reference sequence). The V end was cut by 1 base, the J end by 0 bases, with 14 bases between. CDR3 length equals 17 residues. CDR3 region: CASSQAGSTFSTDTQYF. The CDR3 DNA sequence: TGTGCCAGCAGCCAAGCGGGGAGTACCTTTAGCACAGATACGCAGTATTTT.

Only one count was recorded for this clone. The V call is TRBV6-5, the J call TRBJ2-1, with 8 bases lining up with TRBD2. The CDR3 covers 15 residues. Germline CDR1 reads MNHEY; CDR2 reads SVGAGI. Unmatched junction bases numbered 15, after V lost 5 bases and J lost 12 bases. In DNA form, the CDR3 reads TGTGCCAGCAGTAACCCTTACACTAGCGGTAGGGGGCAGTTCTTC. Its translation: CASSNPYTSGRGQFF.

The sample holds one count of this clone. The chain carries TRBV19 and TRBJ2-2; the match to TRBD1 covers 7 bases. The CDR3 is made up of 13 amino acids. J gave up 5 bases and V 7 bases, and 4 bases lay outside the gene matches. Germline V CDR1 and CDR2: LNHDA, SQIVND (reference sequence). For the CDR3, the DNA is TGTGCCAGTACCCCGACAGGGACCGGGGAGCTGTTTTTT. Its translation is CASTPTGTGELFF.

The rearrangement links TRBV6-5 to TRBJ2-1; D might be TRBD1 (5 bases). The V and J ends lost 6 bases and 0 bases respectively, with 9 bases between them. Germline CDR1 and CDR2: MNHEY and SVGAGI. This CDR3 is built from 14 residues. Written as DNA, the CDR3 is TGTGCCAGCAGAATGACAGTCTCCTACAATGAGCAGTTCTTC. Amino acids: CASRMTVSYNEQFF.

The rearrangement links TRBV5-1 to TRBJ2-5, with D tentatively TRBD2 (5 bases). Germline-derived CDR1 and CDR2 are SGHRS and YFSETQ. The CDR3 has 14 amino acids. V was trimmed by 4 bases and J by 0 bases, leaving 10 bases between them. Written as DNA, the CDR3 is TGCGCCAGCAGCCCGACGGGGTACCAAGAGACCCAGTACTTC. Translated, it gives CASSPTGYQETQYF.